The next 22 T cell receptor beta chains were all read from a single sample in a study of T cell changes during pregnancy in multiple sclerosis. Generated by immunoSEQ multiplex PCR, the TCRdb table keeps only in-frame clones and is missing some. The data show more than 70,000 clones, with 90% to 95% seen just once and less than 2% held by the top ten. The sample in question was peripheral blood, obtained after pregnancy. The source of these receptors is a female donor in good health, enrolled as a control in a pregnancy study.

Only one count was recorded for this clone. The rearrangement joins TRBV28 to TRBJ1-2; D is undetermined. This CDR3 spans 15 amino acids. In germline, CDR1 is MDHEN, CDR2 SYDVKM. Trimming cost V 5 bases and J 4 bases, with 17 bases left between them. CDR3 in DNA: TGTGCCAGCAGTGGCAGCACCCCTCTAGGCTATGGCTACACCTTC. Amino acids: CASSGSTPLGYGYTF.

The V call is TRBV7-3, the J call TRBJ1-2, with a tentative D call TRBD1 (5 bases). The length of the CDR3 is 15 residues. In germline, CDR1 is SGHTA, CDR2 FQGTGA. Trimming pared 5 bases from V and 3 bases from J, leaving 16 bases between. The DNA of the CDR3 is TGTGCCAGCAGCCCCATGGGGCAGGCCGACTATGGCTACACCTTC. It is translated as CASSPMGQADYGYTF. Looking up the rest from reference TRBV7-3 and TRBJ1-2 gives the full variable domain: GAGVSQTPSNKVTEKGKYVELRCDPISGHTALYWYRQSLGQGPEFLIYFQGTGAADDSGLPNDRFFAVRPEGSVSTLKIQRTERGDSAVYLCASSPMGQADYGYTFGSGTRLTVV.

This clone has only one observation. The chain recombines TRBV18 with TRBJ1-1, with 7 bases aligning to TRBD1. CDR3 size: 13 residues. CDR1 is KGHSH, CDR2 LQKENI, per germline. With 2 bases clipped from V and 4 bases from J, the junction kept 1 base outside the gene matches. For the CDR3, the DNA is TGTGCCAGCTCACCAAGGGACAGCACTGAAGCTTTCTTT. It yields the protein CASSPRDSTEAFF.

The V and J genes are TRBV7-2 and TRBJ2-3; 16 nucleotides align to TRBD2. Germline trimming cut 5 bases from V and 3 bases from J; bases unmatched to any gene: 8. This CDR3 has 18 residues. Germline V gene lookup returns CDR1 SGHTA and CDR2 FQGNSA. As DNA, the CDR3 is TGTGCCAGCAGCGACCCGGGACTAGCGGGGGGGCGAACAGATACGCAGTATTTT. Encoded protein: CASSDPGLAGGRTDTQYF.

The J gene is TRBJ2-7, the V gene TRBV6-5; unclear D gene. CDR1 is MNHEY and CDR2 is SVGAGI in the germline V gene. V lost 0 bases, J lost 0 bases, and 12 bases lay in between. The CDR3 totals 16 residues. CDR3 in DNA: TGTGCCAGCAGTTACTCGCTGCCAGTATCCTCCTACGAGCAGTACTTC. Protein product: CASSYSLPVSSYEQYF.

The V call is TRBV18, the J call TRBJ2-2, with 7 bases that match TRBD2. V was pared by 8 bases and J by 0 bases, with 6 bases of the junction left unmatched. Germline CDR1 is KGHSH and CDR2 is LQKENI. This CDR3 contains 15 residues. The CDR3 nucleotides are TGTGCCAGCACCATAGCGGGTTCGAACACCGGGGAGCTGTTTTTT. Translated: CASTIAGSNTGELFF.

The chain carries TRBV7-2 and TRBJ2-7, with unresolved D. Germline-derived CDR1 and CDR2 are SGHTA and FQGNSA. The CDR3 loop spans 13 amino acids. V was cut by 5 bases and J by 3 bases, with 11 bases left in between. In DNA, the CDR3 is TGTGCCAGCAGCCCGGTAAGCGACTACGAGCAGTACTTC. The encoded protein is CASSPVSDYEQYF.

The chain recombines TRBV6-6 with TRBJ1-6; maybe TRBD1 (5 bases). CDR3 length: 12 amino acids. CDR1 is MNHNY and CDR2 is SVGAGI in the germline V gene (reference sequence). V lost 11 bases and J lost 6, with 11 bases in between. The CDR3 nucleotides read TGTGCCGGTAGACAGACTAATTCACCCCTCCACTTT. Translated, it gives CAGRQTNSPLHF.

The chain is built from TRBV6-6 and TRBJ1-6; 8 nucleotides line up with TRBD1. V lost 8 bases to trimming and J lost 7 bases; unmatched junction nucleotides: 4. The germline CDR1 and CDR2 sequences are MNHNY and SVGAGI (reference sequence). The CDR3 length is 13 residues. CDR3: CASGQGWNSPLHF. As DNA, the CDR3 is TGTGCCAGCGGACAGGGTTGGAATTCACCCCTCCACTTT.

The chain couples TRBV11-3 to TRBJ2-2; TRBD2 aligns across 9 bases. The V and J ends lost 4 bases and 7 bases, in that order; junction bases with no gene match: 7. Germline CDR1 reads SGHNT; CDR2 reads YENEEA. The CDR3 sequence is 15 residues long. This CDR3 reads CASSSAGGLVGELFF. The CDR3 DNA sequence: TGTGCCAGCAGCTCAGCGGGGGGCCTGGTCGGGGAGCTGTTTTTT.

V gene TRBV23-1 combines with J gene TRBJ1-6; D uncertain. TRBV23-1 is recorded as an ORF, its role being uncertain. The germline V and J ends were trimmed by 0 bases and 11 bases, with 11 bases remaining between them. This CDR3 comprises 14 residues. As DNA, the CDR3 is TGCGCCAGCAGTCAATCGAGGGTATTGGCACCCCTCCACTTT. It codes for CASSQSRVLAPLHF.

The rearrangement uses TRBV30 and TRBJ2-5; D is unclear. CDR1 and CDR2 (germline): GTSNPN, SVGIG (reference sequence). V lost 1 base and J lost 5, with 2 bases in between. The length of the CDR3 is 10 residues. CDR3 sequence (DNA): TGTGCCTGGAGTGCGGAGACCCAGTACTTC. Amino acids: CAWSAETQYF.

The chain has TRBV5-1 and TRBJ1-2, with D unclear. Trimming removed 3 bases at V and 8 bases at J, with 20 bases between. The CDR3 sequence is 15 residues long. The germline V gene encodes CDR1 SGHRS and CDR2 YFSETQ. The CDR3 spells CASSYYRERVGGYTF. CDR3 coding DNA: TGCGCCAGCAGCTACTACCGGGAGAGGGTGGGCGGCTACACCTTC. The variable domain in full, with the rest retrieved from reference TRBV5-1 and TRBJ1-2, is KAGVTQTPRYLIKTRGQQVTLSCSPISGHRSVSWYQQTPGQGLQFLFEYFSETQRNKGNFPGRFSGRQFSNSRSEMNVSTLELGDSALYLCASSYYRERVGGYTFGSGTRLTVV.

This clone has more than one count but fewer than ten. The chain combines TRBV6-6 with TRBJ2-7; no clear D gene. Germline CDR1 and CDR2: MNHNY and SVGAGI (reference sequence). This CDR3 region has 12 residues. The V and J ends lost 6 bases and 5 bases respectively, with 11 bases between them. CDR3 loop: CASSRPRNEQYF. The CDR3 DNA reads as TGTGCCAGCAGCCGACCTAGGAACGAGCAGTACTTC.

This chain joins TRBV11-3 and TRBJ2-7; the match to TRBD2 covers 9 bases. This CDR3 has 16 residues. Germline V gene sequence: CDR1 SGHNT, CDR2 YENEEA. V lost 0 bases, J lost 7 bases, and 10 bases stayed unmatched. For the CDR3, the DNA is TGTGCCAGCAGCTTAGAAGGGGGACTAGCTGGCTCGGAGCAGTACTTC. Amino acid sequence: CASSLEGGLAGSEQYF.

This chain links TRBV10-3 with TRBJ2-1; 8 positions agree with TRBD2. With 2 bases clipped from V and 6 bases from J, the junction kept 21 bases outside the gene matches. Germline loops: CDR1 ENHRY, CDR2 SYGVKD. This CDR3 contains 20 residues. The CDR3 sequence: CAISEGLLNSRTSLGNEQFF. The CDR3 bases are TGTGCCATCAGTGAGGGTCTCCTGAATTCTCGGACTAGCTTGGGCAATGAGCAGTTCTTC.

Here the CDR3 DNA reads TGCAGCGTGGGGCAGACAGGGGGATCACCCCTCCACTTT. Protein sequence: CSVGQTGGSPLHF. This sequence joins TRBV29-1 and TRBJ1-6, with 9 bases that match TRBD1. This CDR3 has 13 residues. V trimming: 6 bases; J trimming: 10 bases; junction bases outside the gene matches: 7. Germline CDR1 and CDR2: SQVTM and ANQGSEA.

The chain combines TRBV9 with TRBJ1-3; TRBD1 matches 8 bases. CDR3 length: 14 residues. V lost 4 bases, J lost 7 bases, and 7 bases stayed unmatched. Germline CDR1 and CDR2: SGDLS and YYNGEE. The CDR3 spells CASSPGTGSNTIYF. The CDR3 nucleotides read TGTGCCAGCAGCCCAGGGACAGGAAGCAACACCATATATTTT.

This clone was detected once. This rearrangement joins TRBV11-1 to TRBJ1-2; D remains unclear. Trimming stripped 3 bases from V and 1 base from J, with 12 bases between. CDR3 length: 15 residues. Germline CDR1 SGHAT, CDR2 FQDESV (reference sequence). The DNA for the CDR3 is TGTGCCAGCAGCTTTGGGCAGAATGATAACTATGGCTACACCTTC. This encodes CASSFGQNDNYGYTF.

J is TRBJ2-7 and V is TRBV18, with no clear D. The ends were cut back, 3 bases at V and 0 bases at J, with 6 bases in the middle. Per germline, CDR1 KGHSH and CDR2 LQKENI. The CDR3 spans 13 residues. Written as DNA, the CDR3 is TGTGCCAGCTCACCGGGCAGCTCCTACGAGCAGTACTTC. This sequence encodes CASSPGSSYEQYF.

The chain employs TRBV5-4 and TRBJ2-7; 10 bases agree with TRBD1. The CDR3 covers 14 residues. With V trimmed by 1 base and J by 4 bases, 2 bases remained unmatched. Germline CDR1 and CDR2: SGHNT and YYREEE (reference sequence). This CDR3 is CASSLRDRGYEQYF. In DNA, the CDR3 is TGTGCCAGCAGCTTGAGGGACAGGGGTTACGAGCAGTACTTC.

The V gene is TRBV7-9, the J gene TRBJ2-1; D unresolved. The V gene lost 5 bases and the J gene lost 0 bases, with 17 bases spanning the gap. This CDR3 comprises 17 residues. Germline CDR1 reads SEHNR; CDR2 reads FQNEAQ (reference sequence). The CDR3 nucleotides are TGTGCCAGCAGCCCCGGCCGAAAGGAGAGCTCCTACAATGAGCAGTTCTTC. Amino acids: CASSPGRKESSYNEQFF.